What follows is one T cell receptor beta chain and its context. The antigen is undetermined. The CDR3 has 14 residues. Germline CDR1 and CDR2: GTSNPN and SVGIG (reference sequence). V lost 3 bases to trimming and J lost 3 bases, with 15 bases between them. The source of the sample is a study of cytomegalovirus exposure and HLA in healthy donors. Overall study findings and caveats: TCR sequences were mostly rare, though some public TCRs occurred in many donors. Cytomegalovirus association was assigned to under 200 TCR beta chains. Owing to their indistinguishability, certain V segments, notably TRBV6-2 and TRBV6-3, were excluded.

The primer mix had 60 Vbeta and 13 Jbeta primers. Sequenced by immunoSEQ multiplex PCR; TCRdb stores in-frame clones only, minus some. The sample lists under 110,000 clones, over 70% seen once, with roughly a tenth in the top ten. This TCR was sampled from a man aged 50 to 59 in good health and CMV-seronegative. The V call is TRBV30, the J call TRBJ2-7; D possibly corresponds to TRBD2 (5 bases). The sequenced sample was PBMCs. CDR3 protein: CAWSDGPGGYEQYF. The DNA of the CDR3 is TGTGCCTGGAGCGATGGACCTGGAGGCTACGAGCAGTACTTC.